The present entry profiles one TCR beta chain with its context. These data are taken from a study of blood T cell repertoires in COVID-19. Turning to the study itself: The study drew acute and convalescent COVID-19 samples from the United States, Italy and Spain. T cells, B-cell-depleted T cells, or PBMCs provided the cDNA or gDNA that served as material.

The CDR3 contains 17 residues. V was clipped by 4 bases and J by 1 base; unmatched bases: 10. The germline CDR1 and CDR2 sequences are SGHDT and YYEEEE. Original analysis: Using reference gene primer amplification, nucleated cell counts were estimated. The table came from immunoSEQ multiplex PCR; TCRdb's copy has only in-frame clones and leaves some out. V, J and clone size are those of that table, while D and trimming were read from the DNA. The sample includes some 150,000 clones, roughly 90% of them seen just once. The sequencing sample was made of peripheral blood. The chain combines TRBV5-6 with TRBJ2-1, with TRBD1 matching 8 bases. This sequence originates from a human donor in a cohort sampled during active COVID-19. For the CDR3, the DNA is TGTGCCAGCAGCCTAAGGACAGGGCGAAAGTCCTACAATGAGCAGTTCTTC. Residues: CASSLRTGRKSYNEQFF.